The next 24 T cell receptor beta chains were all read from a single sample in a study of T cell repertoires in cytomegalovirus infection. TCRdb fed the reads into MiXCR, producing one record per CDR3 protein. The sample shows some 450,000 distinct CDR3 sequences, roughly 31% of them seen only once. Sequencing input: PBMCs. The receptors come from a human donor in good health (CMV status not recorded). Some clones in this sample may be carry-over from other donors' samples.

This clonotype was found many times. The rearrangement joins TRBV7-9 to TRBJ2-7; the D gene is possibly TRBD1 (5 bases). The V end was cut by 5 bases, the J end by 1 base, with 21 bases between. The CDR3 extends over 17 amino acids. Germline V gene sequence: CDR1 SEHNR, CDR2 FQNEAQ (reference sequence). DNA for the CDR3: TGTGCCAGCAGCCCTCCGAATCCGCAGGGCCCTTCCTACGAGCAGTACTTC. This codes for CASSPPNPQGPSYEQYF.

Ten or more counts support this clonotype. The genes are TRBV11-2 and TRBJ1-1; possibly TRBD1 for D (5 bases). Germline V gives CDR1 SGHAT, CDR2 FQNNGV. This CDR3 is 14 amino acids long. Trimming removed 10 bases at V and 1 base at J, with 16 bases between. The DNA of the CDR3 is TGTGCCACCACCCCTCTTGGGACGAACACTGAAGCTTTCTTT. Translated: CATTPLGTNTEAFF.

This clonotype was counted ten times or more. The rearrangement links TRBV12-3 or TRBV12-4 to TRBJ2-5; D may be TRBD2 (6 bases). Trimming stripped 3 bases from V and 4 bases from J, with 9 bases between. The CDR3 is made up of 13 amino acids. CDR3 sequence: CASSFRRGETQYF. The CDR3 region has the DNA TGTGCCAGCAGTTTCAGGAGGGGAGAGACCCAGTACTTC.

This clonotype showed up just a few times. The chain couples TRBV6-2 or TRBV6-3 to TRBJ2-7, with 8 bases aligning to TRBD1. The CDR3 runs 13 residues. In germline, CDR1 is MNHEY, CDR2 SVGEGT. V was pared by 4 bases and J by 6 bases, with 5 bases of the junction left unmatched. The CDR3 sequence: CASSFDRGGEQYF. The CDR3 bases are TGTGCCAGCAGTTTCGACAGGGGTGGCGAGCAGTACTTC.

This clonotype was observed a handful of times. This chain connects TRBV12-3 or TRBV12-4 to TRBJ1-5; D unclear. The CDR3 length is 14 residues. Trimming left V 6 bases short and J 6 bases short, with 15 bases between. DNA for the CDR3: TGTGCCAGCAGCCACCTTTTTTTGGGTCAGCCCCAGCATTTT. Amino acids: CASSHLFLGQPQHF.

This chain uses TRBV6-2 or TRBV6-3 with TRBJ1-5; TRBD1 agrees at 8 bases. V was clipped by 7 bases and J by 3 bases; unmatched bases: 17. Germline CDR1 is MNHEY and CDR2 is SVGEGT. This CDR3 comprises 18 residues. The CDR3: CASTKVFTTGVINQPQHF. The CDR3 nucleotides read TGTGCCAGCACCAAAGTTTTTACGACAGGGGTAATCAATCAGCCCCAGCATTTT.

This clonotype was recorded only once. One junction end does not reproduce the germline sequence, and a read error may be involved. The chain uses TRBV11-2 and TRBJ2-1, with D possibly matching TRBD2 (7 bases). Germline V gene lookup returns CDR1 SGHAT and CDR2 FQNNGV. This CDR3 has 12 amino acids. CDR3 loop: CASGLGGGRTFF. Written as DNA, the CDR3 is TGTGCCAGCGGCTTAGGGGGGGGCCGGACGTTCTTC.

V is TRBV7-9 and J is TRBJ1-4, with D possibly being TRBD1 (6 bases). Germline lookup yields CDR1 SEHNR and CDR2 FQNEAQ (reference sequence). V lost 5 bases and J lost 0, with 10 bases in between. The CDR3 is made up of 15 amino acids. This chain's CDR3 is CASSLWTATNEKLFF. The DNA for the CDR3 is TGTGCCAGCAGCCTCTGGACAGCAACTAATGAAAAACTGTTTTTT.

V gene TRBV24-1 combines with J gene TRBJ1-1; TRBD1 agrees at 9 bases. The V segment lost 11 bases and the J segment 0 bases; nucleotides outside the gene matches: 15. CDR1 and CDR2 (germline): KGHDR, SFDVKD. The CDR3 sequence is 17 residues long. The DNA of the CDR3 is TGTGCCATCCCGAGGACAGGGGTGTCTCGAGTGAACACTGAAGCTTTCTTT. Residues: CAIPRTGVSRVNTEAFF.

In its sample, this clonotype was seen once. Lacking the conserved final phenylalanine or tryptophan, this CDR3 likely reflects a read error. The J gene is TRBJ2-7, the V gene TRBV11-2, with D possibly called TRBD1 or TRBD2 (5 bases each). In germline, CDR1 is SGHAT, CDR2 FQNNGV. This CDR3 comprises 15 residues. V lost 0 bases to trimming and J lost 10 bases, with 19 bases between them. The CDR3 here is CASSLDVSDTRGQYL. CDR3 DNA: TGTGCCAGCAGCTTAGATGTATCGGACACCCGGGGACAGTACTTA.

The J gene is TRBJ1-2, the V gene TRBV7-4; D gene uncertain. Trimming removed 6 bases at V and 2 bases at J, with 10 bases between. Per the germline V gene, CDR1 is SGHVT and CDR2 is SQSDAQ. The CDR3 is 13 amino acids. CDR3 sequence reads: CASRGLPNYGYTF. CDR3 DNA sequence: TGTGCCAGCAGAGGACTCCCGAACTATGGCTACACCTTC.

The rearrangement joins TRBV15 to TRBJ2-7, with D perhaps assigned TRBD1 or TRBD2 (5 bases each). In germline, CDR1 is LNHNV, CDR2 YYDKDF (reference sequence). Trimming removed 4 bases at V and 0 bases at J, with 13 bases between. The length of the CDR3 is 15 residues. CDR3 residues: CATSNGGRSSYEQYF. DNA for the CDR3: TGTGCCACCAGCAATGGGGGTAGGAGCTCCTACGAGCAGTACTTC.

V and J are TRBV20-1 and TRBJ2-7; possible D gene TRBD2, 6 bases. Trimming removed 4 bases at V and 3 bases at J, with 10 bases between. The germline gives CDR1 DFQATT, CDR2 SNEGSKA (reference sequence). CDR3 length: 12 residues. The CDR3: CSATREVYEQYF. For the CDR3, the DNA is TGCAGTGCTACCAGGGAGGTCTACGAGCAGTACTTC.

Comment on this clonotype: A read error may explain this, as a much larger clone is one base away. This chain uses TRBV7-8 with TRBJ1-4; 8 nucleotides agree with TRBD1. The germline V gene has CDR1 SGHVS and CDR2 FQNEAQ. The CDR3 runs 14 residues. CDR3 nucleotides: TGTGCCAGCAGCACTACAGGGGGAGGTGAAAAAATGTTTTTT. As protein: CASSTTGGGEKMFF.

This clonotype was counted at least ten times. The V call is TRBV4-3, the J call TRBJ2-3; TRBD2 aligns across 11 bases. This CDR3 is built from 17 residues. With V trimmed by 1 base and J by 4 bases, 7 bases remained unmatched. In germline, CDR1 is LGHNA, CDR2 YSLEER. CDR3 residues: CASSQVLAGALADTQYF. CDR3 DNA: TGCGCCAGCAGCCAAGTACTAGCGGGGGCCCTCGCAGATACGCAGTATTTT.

This clonotype is a singleton in its sample. A much bigger clone sits one base away, suggesting this may be a read error. The gene calls are TRBV7-2 and TRBJ1-1, with D possibly being TRBD1 (6 bases). Trimming removed 7 bases at V and 0 bases at J, with 12 bases between. Per the germline V gene, CDR1 is SGHTA and CDR2 is FQGNSA. CDR3 length: 14 amino acids. The chain's CDR3 is CASMAKGVNTEAFF. The CDR3 region has the DNA TGTGCCAGCATGGCCAAGGGGGTGAACACTGAAGCTTTCTTT.

This clonotype has ten or more counts. This chain connects TRBV28 to TRBJ2-5; D is perhaps TRBD1 (6 bases). The CDR3 loop spans 12 amino acids. Germline V gene lookup returns CDR1 MDHEN and CDR2 SYDVKM. V lost 9 bases and J lost 4, with 12 bases in between. The CDR3 region is CASTGSAETQYF. The CDR3 coding sequence is TGTGCCAGTACAGGGTCGGCAGAGACCCAGTACTTC.

This clonotype was counted only a few times. The chain recombines TRBV6-6 with TRBJ1-1, with D possibly TRBD1 on 6 matching bases. Germline V lookup: CDR1 MNHNY, CDR2 SVGAGI (reference sequence). CDR3 length: 15 residues. Trimming shortened V by 2 bases and J by 1 base, and 11 bases separated the two germline ends. The CDR3 here is CASSYEGHQNTEAFF. CDR3 nucleotides: TGTGCCAGCAGTTACGAGGGACACCAGAACACTGAAGCTTTCTTT.

The CDR3 DNA reads as TGCGCCAGCAGCGCTGGGGGGCGGAGGCAAGAGACCCAGTACTTC. It translates to CASSAGGRRQETQYF. The chain is built from TRBV5-1 and TRBJ2-5, with D perhaps TRBD1 or TRBD2 (6 bases each). The CDR3 totals 15 residues. Between the trimmed V and J ends, which lost 4 bases and 2 bases, there was a span of 15 bases. Germline lookup yields CDR1 SGHRS and CDR2 YFSETQ.

This clonotype was seen only once. With a much larger clone just one base away, this may be a read error. The gene calls are TRBV6-1 and TRBJ1-3; the match to TRBD1 covers 7 bases. CDR1 MNHNS and CDR2 SASEGT come from the germline V gene. This CDR3 region has 16 residues. The CDR3 coding sequence is TGTGTCAGCAGTGAAATGACAGGGAGCTCTGGAAACACCATATATTTT. Its translation: CVSSEMTGSSGNTIYF.

This clonotype has only a few counts. V is TRBV11-1 and J is TRBJ2-1, with D perhaps matching TRBD2 (6 bases). This CDR3 is built from 16 residues. Deletions cut 4 bases from V and 4 bases from J, with 17 bases between. CDR1 and CDR2 from the germline V gene are SGHAT and FQDESV (reference sequence). The DNA for the CDR3 is TGTGCCAGCAGCTCGGAGCTTTCGGAGGGGTACAATGAGCAGTTCTTC. The encoded protein is CASSSELSEGYNEQFF.

This chain joins TRBV20-1 and TRBJ1-6, with a tentative D call TRBD1 (5 bases). Germline loops: CDR1 DFQATT, CDR2 SNEGSKA (reference sequence). Trimming left V 4 bases short and J 0 bases short, with 16 bases between. This CDR3 is built from 17 residues. As DNA, the CDR3 is TGCAGTGCTATTTTCGGCAGGGAGAGCTCCTATAATTCACCCCTCCACTTT. It is translated as CSAIFGRESSYNSPLHF.

This clonotype was picked up many times. The gene calls are TRBV6-1 and TRBJ1-4, with D tentatively TRBD1 (6 bases). This CDR3 comprises 15 residues. The V end lost 4 bases, the J end lost 8 bases, and 17 bases lay between the germline ends. CDR1 and CDR2 (germline): MNHNS, SASEGT. The CDR3 DNA is TGTGCCAGCAGTGGACAGGTCGCGTTCGAAGAAAAACTGTTTTTT. Translating it yields CASSGQVAFEEKLFF.

DNA of the CDR3: TGCGCCAGCAGCCAAGAAGAGTCCTGGATGCGGGGAAACACCATATATTTT. It encodes CASSQEESWMRGNTIYF. The rearrangement joins TRBV4-1 to TRBJ1-3; D is undetermined. Germline CDR1 and CDR2: MGHRA and YSYEKL. This CDR3 is built from 17 residues. V lost 0 bases and J 4 bases, leaving 16 bases between the germline ends.